Shown below are 27 T cell receptor beta chains from a single sample sequenced in a study of cytomegalovirus exposure and HLA in healthy donors. The PCR made use of 60 Vbeta and 13 Jbeta primers. Produced via immunoSEQ multiplex PCR; TCRdb's table is partial and in-frame only. The table records roughly 160,000 clones, approximately 76% of them present only once. Sequencing used PBMCs. These receptors were obtained from a man aged 60-69 years in good health and CMV-seronegative.

This clone was counted only a few times. V gene TRBV28 combines with J gene TRBJ1-1, with 9 nucleotides matching TRBD1. CDR1 MDHEN and CDR2 SYDVKM come from the germline V gene. The length of the CDR3 is 16 residues. The ends lost 6 bases at V and 0 bases at J; junction bases unmatched: 8. The CDR3 bases are TGTGCCAGCAGCCCAGACAGGGGGAAAATGAACACTGAAGCTTTCTTT. Encoded protein: CASSPDRGKMNTEAFF. Filled out from reference TRBV28 and TRBJ1-1, the complete variable domain reads DVKVTQSSRYLVKRTGEKVFLECVQDMDHENMFWYRQDPGLGLRLIYFSYDVKMKEKGDIPEGYSVSREKKERFSLILESASTNQTSMYLCASSPDRGKMNTEAFFGQGTRLTVV.

The chain has TRBV7-9 and TRBJ2-4; D is perhaps TRBD2 (6 bases). CDR3 size: 13 residues. V was shortened by 1 base and J by 8 bases, with 9 bases between the two germline ends. Looked up from germline, CDR1 is SEHNR and CDR2 is FQNEAQ (reference sequence). The CDR3 region has the DNA TGTGCCAGCAGCTTAGAGGGCGGGGACATTCAGTACTTC. As protein: CASSLEGGDIQYF.

The chain combines TRBV28 with TRBJ1-2, with a possible D match to TRBD1 (5 bases). Trimming cost V 6 bases and J 4 bases, with 15 bases left between them. The length of the CDR3 is 14 residues. The germline V gene has CDR1 MDHEN and CDR2 SYDVKM. In DNA, the CDR3 is TGTGCCAGCAGCCAAGGAGGGGCGGGCTATGGCTACACCTTC. Its translation is CASSQGGAGYGYTF.

The chain employs TRBV7-2 and TRBJ1-1; D uncertain. The length of the CDR3 is 15 residues. V dropped 5 bases and J dropped 3 bases, with 16 bases sitting between them. Germline CDR1 and CDR2: SGHTA and FQGNSA. This CDR3 is CASSPGGRWDTEAFF. In DNA, the CDR3 is TGTGCCAGCAGCCCGGGAGGGAGGTGGGACACTGAAGCTTTCTTT.

This clone was recorded a few times. The chain carries TRBV5-1 and TRBJ2-3; D is uncertain. Germline values: CDR1 SGHRS, CDR2 YFSETQ. V was clipped by 2 bases and J by 4 bases, with 14 bases between them. CDR3 length: 15 residues. The CDR3 spells CASSLSHAVADTQYF. The CDR3 coding sequence is TGCGCCAGCAGCTTATCACACGCGGTCGCAGATACGCAGTATTTT.

The chain has TRBV7-2 and TRBJ2-2, with TRBD1 identical over 10 bases. The germline CDR1 and CDR2 sequences are SGHTA and FQGNSA. CDR3 size: 16 residues. After removal of 5 bases from V and 7 bases from J, the junction contained 10 bases not matched to a gene. The CDR3 reads CASSPSGQGYGGELFF. As DNA, the CDR3 is TGTGCCAGCAGCCCCTCGGGACAGGGGTACGGCGGGGAGCTGTTTTTT.

V gene TRBV7-9 combines with J gene TRBJ1-5, with TRBD1 matching 7 bases. Germline V gene sequence: CDR1 SEHNR, CDR2 FQNEAQ (reference sequence). V lost 5 bases, J lost 0 bases, and 7 bases stayed unmatched. The CDR3 spans 16 residues. The CDR3 loop reads CASSGVGTVSNQPQHF. As DNA, the CDR3 is TGTGCCAGCAGCGGCGTAGGGACAGTTAGCAATCAGCCCCAGCATTTT.

J is TRBJ2-1 and V is TRBV7-9, with 7 bases matching TRBD2. CDR1 SEHNR and CDR2 FQNEAQ come from the germline V gene (reference sequence). The CDR3 contains 14 residues. The V and J ends lost 8 bases and 9 bases, in that order; junction bases with no gene match: 13. CDR3 sequence: CASGGARGRGEQFF. The CDR3 DNA sequence: TGTGCCAGCGGAGGGGCTAGAGGGAGGGGTGAGCAGTTCTTC.

This clone has a handful of counts. The chain links TRBV7-9 to TRBJ2-7, with 11 bases lining up with TRBD2. The CDR3 runs to 14 residues. The V segment lost 5 bases and the J segment 6 bases; nucleotides outside the gene matches: 6. CDR1 is SEHNR, CDR2 FQNEAQ, per germline (reference sequence). The DNA of the CDR3 is TGTGCCAGCAGCCCTACTAGCGGGAGAGGCGAGCAGTACTTC. Its translation is CASSPTSGRGEQYF.

The rearrangement joins TRBV5-1 to TRBJ1-2, with TRBD1 matching 7 bases. This CDR3 contains 14 residues. Germline values: CDR1 SGHRS, CDR2 YFSETQ. The trim removed 4 bases at V and 4 bases at J, leaving 7 bases unmatched. The CDR3 nucleotides are TGCGCCAGCAGCCCGTCCGGGACAGTCTATGGCTACACCTTC. The encoded protein is CASSPSGTVYGYTF.

Concerning this clone itself: A junction boundary mismatches the germline segment, possibly from a read error. This chain joins TRBV7-9 and TRBJ1-3; no clear D gene. The CDR3 length is 15 residues. Germline CDR1 is SEHNR and CDR2 is FQNEAQ (reference sequence). CDR3 protein: CSSSFVRSSGNTIYF. The CDR3 DNA reads TGTTCCAGCAGCTTTGTGAGGTCTTCTGGAAACACCATATATTTT.

The sample holds one count of this clone. Germline and junction disagree at one end, which may indicate a read error. The chain is built from TRBV5-5 and TRBJ1-6; D perhaps matches TRBD1 (6 bases). From germline, CDR1 is SGHKS and CDR2 YYEKEE (reference sequence). The CDR3 runs to 14 residues. The CDR3: CTSSLYRENSPLHF. The CDR3, as DNA: TGTACCAGCAGCTTATACAGGGAGAATTCACCCCTCCACTTT.

Comment on this clone: The junction departs from germline at one end; a sequencing error may be responsible. The chain employs TRBV7-9 and TRBJ1-1; D call uncertain. Germline V gene data show CDR1 as SEHNR and CDR2 as FQNEAQ (reference sequence). The CDR3 sequence is 12 residues long. CDR3 in DNA: TGTTCCAGCAGGCAGATGAACACTGAAGCTTTCTTT. Translation gives CSSRQMNTEAFF. Full variable domain (rest looked up from reference TRBV7-9 and TRBJ1-1): DTGVSQNPRHKITKRGQNVTFRCDPISEHNRLYWYRQTLGQGPEFLTYFQNEAQLEKSRLLSDRFSAERPKGSFSTLEIQRTEQGDSAMYLCSSRQMNTEAFFGQGTRLTVV.

This clone has a handful of counts. The identical CDR3 is also encoded by other nucleotide sequences in the sample. This chain connects TRBV11-2 to TRBJ2-3; D is possibly TRBD2 (5 bases). V dropped 1 base and J dropped 4 bases, with 9 bases sitting between them. Per the germline V gene, CDR1 is SGHAT and CDR2 is FQNNGV. The CDR3 is made up of 14 amino acids. In DNA form, the CDR3 reads TGTGCCAGCAGCTTAGTCCTAGCAGCAGATACGCAGTATTTT. It codes for CASSLVLAADTQYF. Combining the CDR3 with reference TRBV11-2 and TRBJ2-3 gives the whole variable domain EAGVAQSPRYKIIEKRQSVAFWCNPISGHATLYWYQQILGQGPKLLIQFQNNGVVDDSQLPKDRFSAERLKGVDSTLKIQPAKLEDSAVYLCASSLVLAADTQYFGPGTRLTVL.

This clone was seen just once. The rearrangement uses TRBV11-3 and TRBJ2-2; TRBD1 matches at 10 bases. The V and J ends lost 6 bases and 5 bases, in that order; junction bases with no gene match: 3. Germline V gene data show CDR1 as SGHNT and CDR2 as YENEEA. This CDR3 spans 14 amino acids. The CDR3 region is CASRRTGGTGELFF. CDR3 nucleotides: TGTGCCAGCAGACGGACAGGGGGTACCGGGGAGCTGTTTTTT.

V and J are TRBV19 and TRBJ2-4; 8 nucleotides line up with TRBD2. CDR1 and CDR2 from the germline V gene are LNHDA and SQIVND (reference sequence). This CDR3 has 16 residues. Trimming removed 0 bases from V and 6 bases from J; junction bases left unmatched: 7. CDR3 sequence (DNA): TGTGCCAGTAGTATAGACGGGAGGGCCTCTGGAAACATTCAGTACTTC. This translates into CASSIDGRASGNIQYF.

The chain joins TRBV7-8 to TRBJ2-2; 9 bases are shared with TRBD1. The CDR3 has 15 amino acids. CDR1 and CDR2 from the germline V gene are SGHVS and FQNEAQ. V lost 1 base to trimming and J lost 7 bases; unmatched junction nucleotides: 4. This CDR3 reads CASSLEDRGFGELFF. CDR3 in DNA: TGTGCCAGCAGCTTAGAGGACAGGGGATTCGGGGAGCTGTTTTTT.

The genes are TRBV9 and TRBJ1-2; D unresolved. Germline loops: CDR1 SGDLS, CDR2 YYNGEE. This CDR3 comprises 13 residues. V was pared by 3 bases and J by 4 bases, with 10 bases between. CDR3 protein: CASSATGGYGYTF. CDR3 DNA sequence: TGTGCCAGCAGCGCAACTGGAGGCTATGGCTACACCTTC.

This sequence joins TRBV27 and TRBJ1-1; D possibly corresponds to TRBD1 (6 bases). With 7 bases removed from V and 2 bases from J, the gap between germline ends came to 17 bases. CDR1 and CDR2 (germline): MNHEY, SMNVEV (reference sequence). The CDR3 runs 15 residues. CDR3 nucleotide sequence: TGTGCCAGCATATTCAGGCGGGGGCCAAACACTGAAGCTTTCTTT. It codes for CASIFRRGPNTEAFF.

The chain is built from TRBV10-3 and TRBJ2-7, with 9 bases lining up with TRBD2. V lost 8 bases, J lost 5 bases, and 7 bases stayed unmatched. The CDR3 covers 13 residues. The germline V gene has CDR1 ENHRY and CDR2 SYGVKD. The CDR3 bases are TGTGCCATCGGGCGGGAGGGACGAGACGAGCAGTACTTC. Protein sequence: CAIGREGRDEQYF.

The chain carries TRBV7-2 and TRBJ2-1, with TRBD2 matching over 11 bases. Germline V gene lookup returns CDR1 SGHTA and CDR2 FQGNSA. This CDR3 region has 18 residues. After removal of 0 bases from V and 7 bases from J, the junction contained 11 bases not matched to a gene. The CDR3 region is CASSLARASGGTGNEQFF. CDR3 DNA: TGTGCCAGCAGCTTAGCGCGGGCTAGCGGGGGGACCGGGAATGAGCAGTTCTTC. Variable domain in full (rest from reference TRBV7-2 and TRBJ2-1): GAGVSQSPSNKVTEKGKDVELRCDPISGHTALYWYRQSLGQGLEFLIYFQGNSAPDKSGLPSDRFSAERTGGSVSTLTIQRTQQEDSAVYLCASSLARASGGTGNEQFFGPGTRLTVL.

The chain recombines TRBV19 with TRBJ2-2; TRBD1 aligns across 9 bases. This CDR3 spans 15 amino acids. Trimming at V came to 4 bases and at J to 4 bases, leaving 4 bases not matched to a gene. In germline, CDR1 is LNHDA, CDR2 SQIVND (reference sequence). CDR3 sequence reads: CASSKGTGPTGELFF. In DNA form, the CDR3 reads TGTGCCAGTAGTAAAGGGACAGGGCCCACCGGGGAGCTGTTTTTT. Full variable domain (outside the CDR3, taken from reference TRBV19 and TRBJ2-2): DGGITQSPKYLFRKEGQNVTLSCEQNLNHDAMYWYRQDPGQGLRLIYYSQIVNDFQKGDIAEGYSVSREKKESFPLTVTSAQKNPTAFYLCASSKGTGPTGELFFGEGSRLTVL.

The chain carries TRBV27 and TRBJ2-7, with D unclear. V lost 5 bases and J 3 bases, leaving 14 bases between the germline ends. This CDR3 region has 14 residues. CDR1 is MNHEY and CDR2 is SMNVEV in the germline V gene (reference sequence). Here the CDR3 reads CASSRSQSSYEQYF. DNA of the CDR3: TGTGCCAGCAGTCGATCGCAATCGAGCTACGAGCAGTACTTC.

This clone was counted between two and nine times. The J gene is TRBJ2-3, the V gene TRBV9, with D perhaps matching TRBD2 (5 bases). V was trimmed by 4 bases and J by 1 base, leaving 16 bases between them. CDR3 length: 16 amino acids. Germline-derived CDR1 and CDR2 are SGDLS and YYNGEE. In DNA, the CDR3 is TGTGCCAGCAGCCCGGGGTCTTGGGGAGGCACAGATACGCAGTATTTT. Translation: CASSPGSWGGTDTQYF. Filled out from reference TRBV9 and TRBJ2-3, the complete variable domain reads DSGVTQTPKHLITATGQRVTLRCSPRSGDLSVYWYQQSLDQGLQFLIQYYNGEERAKGNILERFSAQQFPDLHSELNLSSLELGDSALYFCASSPGSWGGTDTQYFGPGTRLTVL.

The chain combines TRBV7-3 with TRBJ2-3; the match to TRBD1 covers 8 bases. CDR1 is SGHTA and CDR2 is FQGTGA in the germline V gene. The trim removed 3 bases at V and 0 bases at J, leaving 5 bases unmatched. The CDR3 contains 16 residues. CDR3 sequence (DNA): TGTGCCAGCAGCTTTCGGGGACAGGCTAGCACAGATACGCAGTATTTT. As protein: CASSFRGQASTDTQYF.

V gene TRBV10-3 combines with J gene TRBJ2-7; 7 bases fit TRBD2. This CDR3 comprises 10 residues. V gave up 10 bases and J gave up 7 bases; unmatched junction bases: 4. Per germline, CDR1 ENHRY and CDR2 SYGVKD. CDR3 amino acids: CATWGGEQYF. The CDR3 region has the DNA TGTGCCACCTGGGGAGGGGAGCAGTACTTC.

This rearrangement joins TRBV7-7 to TRBJ2-2; maybe TRBD1 (6 bases). V was shortened by 1 base and J by 5 bases, with 11 bases between the two germline ends. The CDR3 covers 15 residues. The germline V gene encodes CDR1 SSHAT and CDR2 FNYEAQ (reference sequence). The CDR3 DNA reads TGTGCCAGCAGCTTAGGGACAGCCGGGACCGGGGAGCTGTTTTTT. It is translated as CASSLGTAGTGELFF.